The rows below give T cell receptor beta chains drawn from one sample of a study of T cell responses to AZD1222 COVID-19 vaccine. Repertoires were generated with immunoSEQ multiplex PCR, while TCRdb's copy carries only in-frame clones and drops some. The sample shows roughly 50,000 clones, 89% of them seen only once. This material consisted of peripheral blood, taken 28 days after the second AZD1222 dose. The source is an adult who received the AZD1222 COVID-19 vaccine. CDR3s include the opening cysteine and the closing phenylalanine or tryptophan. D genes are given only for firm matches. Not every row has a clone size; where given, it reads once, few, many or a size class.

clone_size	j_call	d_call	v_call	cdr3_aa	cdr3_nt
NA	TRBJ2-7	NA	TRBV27	CASSLTPPGLDHEQYF	TGTGCCAGCAGTTTAACACCCCCAGGGTTGGACCACGAGCAGTACTTC
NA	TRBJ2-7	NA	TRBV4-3	CASSQAAGLSYEQYF	TGCGCCAGCAGCCAAGCGGCAGGGCTATCCTACGAGCAGTACTTC
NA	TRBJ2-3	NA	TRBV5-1	CASSLGVADTDTQYF	TGCGCCAGCAGCTTGGGGGTCGCCGACACAGATACGCAGTATTTT
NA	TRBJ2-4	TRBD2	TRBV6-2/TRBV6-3	CASSAGTSGLGVLAKNIQYF	TGTGCCAGCAGTGCCGGGACTAGCGGGCTGGGGGTACTAGCCAAAAACATTCAGTACTTC
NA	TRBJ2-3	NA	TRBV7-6	CASSLGHTDTQYF	TGTGCCAGCAGCTTAGGGCACACAGATACGCAGTATTTT
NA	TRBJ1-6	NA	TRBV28	CATRQDNSPLHF	TGTGCCACCCGACAGGATAATTCACCCCTCCACTTT
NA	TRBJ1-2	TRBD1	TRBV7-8	CASSLLRTGRDYGYTF	TGTGCCAGCAGCTTACTACGGACAGGGAGGGACTATGGCTACACCTTC
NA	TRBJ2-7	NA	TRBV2	CASSAGRPTYEQYF	TGTGCCAGCAGTGCCGGACGCCCCACCTACGAGCAGTACTTC
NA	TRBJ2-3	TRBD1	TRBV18	CASGQGSPTDTQYF	TGTGCCAGCGGACAGGGCTCTCCGACAGATACGCAGTATTTT
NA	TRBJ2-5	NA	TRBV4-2	CASSPLKYPRERQETQYF	TGTGCCAGCAGCCCTCTCAAATATCCCCGGGAAAGGCAAGAGACCCAGTACTTC
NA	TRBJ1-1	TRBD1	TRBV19	CASLGQVEAEAFF	TGTGCCAGCTTGGGACAGGTTGAGGCTGAAGCTTTCTTT
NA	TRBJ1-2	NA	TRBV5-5	CASSRTETNYGYTF	TGTGCCAGCAGCAGGACCGAGACTAACTATGGCTACACCTTC
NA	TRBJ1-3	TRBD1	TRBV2	CASFRDRTGNTIYF	TGTGCCAGCTTCCGGGACAGGACTGGAAACACCATATATTTT
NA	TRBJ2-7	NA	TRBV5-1	CASSLIPGGSYEQYF	TGCGCCAGCAGCTTGATTCCAGGCGGTTCATACGAGCAGTACTTC
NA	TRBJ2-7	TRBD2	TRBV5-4	CASSLVRRSGREEQYF	TGTGCCAGCAGCTTGGTTCGTCGCAGCGGGAGGGAAGAGCAGTACTTC
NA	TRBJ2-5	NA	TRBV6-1	CASSENMGRLETQYF	TGTGCCAGCAGTGAGAACATGGGAAGGTTAGAGACCCAGTACTTC
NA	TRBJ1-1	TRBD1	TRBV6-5	CASSKTSTGDTEAFF	TGTGCCAGCAGTAAGACCTCGACAGGGGACACTGAAGCTTTCTTT
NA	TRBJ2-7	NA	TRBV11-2	CASSWGGRSYEQYF	TGTGCCAGCAGCTGGGGGGGCAGGTCGTACGAGCAGTACTTC
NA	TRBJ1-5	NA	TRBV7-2	CASSLGGRNQPQHF	TGTGCCAGCAGCTTAGGTGGTCGAAATCAGCCCCAGCATTTT
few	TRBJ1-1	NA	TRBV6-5	CASRGQSLNTEAFF	TGTGCCAGCAGAGGACAGTCCCTTAACACTGAAGCTTTCTTT
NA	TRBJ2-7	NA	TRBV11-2	CASSLDGGSYEQYF	TGTGCCAGCAGCTTAGATGGGGGCTCCTACGAGCAGTACTTC
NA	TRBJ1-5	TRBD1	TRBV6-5	CASRHRGHNQPQHF	TGTGCCAGCAGGCACAGGGGGCACAATCAGCCCCAGCATTTT
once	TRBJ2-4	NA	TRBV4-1	CASSHTDRSKNIQYF	TGCGCCAGCAGCCACACCGACAGATCCAAAAACATTCAGTACTTC
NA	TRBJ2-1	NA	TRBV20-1	CSAMAGNEQFF	TGCAGTGCTATGGCGGGAAATGAGCAGTTCTTC
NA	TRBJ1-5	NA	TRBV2	CASSDGRAGQPQHF	TGTGCCAGCAGTGACGGGAGGGCGGGACAGCCCCAGCATTTT
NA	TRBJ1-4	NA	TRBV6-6	CASSQLQGRDEKLFF	TGTGCCAGCAGTCAATTACAGGGAAGAGATGAAAAACTGTTTTTT
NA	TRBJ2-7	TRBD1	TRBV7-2	CASSGGQGADEQYF	TGTGCCAGCAGCGGGGGACAGGGGGCCGACGAGCAGTACTTC
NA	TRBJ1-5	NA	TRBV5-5	CASSLTAGSVNQPQHF	TGTGCCAGCAGCTTGACGGCCGGTTCCGTCAATCAGCCCCAGCATTTT
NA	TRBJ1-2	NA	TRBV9	CASSVGVGPNYGYTF	TGTGCCAGCAGCGTAGGGGTAGGGCCAAACTATGGCTACACCTTC
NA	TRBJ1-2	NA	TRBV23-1	CASTLDSYYGYTF	TGCGCCAGCACCCTGGACAGTTACTATGGCTACACCTTC